This T cell receptor beta chain was sequenced during a study of cytomegalovirus exposure and HLA in healthy donors (dated by TCRdb to 2016 to 2017). For context, the study as a whole: The 666 repertoires of the first cohort and the roughly 110 validation repertoires were produced on the same platform, according to a later analysis. The study was designed to test whether signatures of past pathogen exposure could be identified by cataloging public T cell receptors. In addition to the first cohort of roughly 700 subjects, a separate validation cohort of 100 to 150 different subjects was used. To predict cytomegalovirus infection status, the study brought together high-throughput TCR immunosequencing, statistical association of individual TCRs with disease status, and machine learning. Findings and caveats that apply to the study as a whole: The study listed around 160 TCR beta chains as associated with cytomegalovirus. The validation cohort had no HLA typing available for a later analysis, so co-occurrence within that cohort was assessed over all 110 or so repertoires. The classifier was reported to diagnose cytomegalovirus status with high specificity and sensitivity in both the original cohort and the validation cohort. Most TCR sequences were observed very rarely across donors, whereas some public TCRs were present in many individuals. In a later analysis, TCRs clustered in the first cohort were found to also tend to co-occur in the roughly 120 validation repertoires, with about 93% of cluster scores above 0. It was suggested by the authors that the approach could potentially be generalized to other disease states and immunological phenotypes. A few of the identified cytomegalovirus-associated TCR beta chains were confirmed in vitro to be specific for cytomegalovirus antigens.

The method behind the library was the immunoSEQ multiplex PCR assay. The paper's processing steps were these. A statistical classification framework was built to diagnose cytomegalovirus status from the catalog of TCR beta chain sequences. What TCRdb holds here is the immuneACCESS table cut down to in-frame rearrangements. Part of the clones is not present; checked against another copy, under half of the missing clones reflect an unresolved V gene, and the others are unexplained. V, J and clone size derive from that table, while D and trimming were established from the DNA sequence. The sample profile shows about 240,000 clones; approximately 84% of them were found once. Roughly 1.2% of the sample rests with the top ten. From a lookup of the germline V gene, CDR1 and CDR2 are ENHRY and SYGVKD. V loses 3 bases at its end and J loses 3 bases; junction bases beyond the gene matches: 8. Its CDR3 holds 15 amino acids, cysteine through phenylalanine. Only the CDR3 DNA stays, 45 bases, in frame from base 1.

Separate from the approximately 670-subject first cohort, the validation cohort of 90 to 150 subjects was the group to which the donors belonged. Comments on this clone: Its antigen remains unidentified. Base qualities are not recorded, but no much larger clone differs from it by a single base.

The sequenced sample was PBMCs. The sequence was obtained from a young woman in good health and CMV-seropositive. The chain is made from TRBV10-3 and TRBJ2-7, and TRBD1 aligns with 7 junction nucleotides. At the DNA level, the sequence is TGTGCCATCAGTGATTTTGACAGGGATGGCTACGAGCAGTACTTC. Its coded protein is CAISDFDRDGYEQYF.